The 3 T cell receptor beta chains given below trace back to one sample, sequenced in a study of response to subunit inactivated influenza vaccine. Via MiXCR, TCRdb re-called the RT-PCR reads, giving one row per CDR3 protein. The sample has more than 200,000 distinct CDR3 sequences, roughly an eighth seen once. This specimen was non-naive T cells sorted from PBMCs, taken less than 15 days before vaccination. Receptors originate from a man between 50 and 59 years old who received an inactivated influenza vaccine.

This clonotype was observed at least ten times. The J gene is TRBJ2-3, the V gene TRBV29-1; D is possibly TRBD2 (6 bases). The germline V gene encodes CDR1 SQVTM and CDR2 ANQGSEA. There are 16 residues in the CDR3. V shed 1 base and J shed 0 bases, with 14 bases lying between them. In DNA, the CDR3 is TGCAGCGTTGAAGGGGGAATAGCGGCCAGCACAGATACGCAGTATTTT. This codes for CSVEGGIAASTDTQYF.

This clonotype was seen many times. V and J are TRBV28 and TRBJ2-7; weak D call: TRBD1 (5 bases). Germline assignment: CDR1 MDHEN and CDR2 SYDVKM. The CDR3 length is 15 residues. V lost 1 base and J 1 base, leaving 11 bases between the germline ends. CDR3 residues: CASSLSLTGSYEQYF. In nucleotides, the CDR3 is TGTGCCAGCAGTTTATCTCTTACAGGATCCTACGAGCAGTACTTC.

This clonotype was detected only a few times. The chain uses TRBV4-2 and TRBJ2-7, with D perhaps matching TRBD2 (5 bases). The length of the CDR3 is 14 residues. Germline V gives CDR1 LGHNA, CDR2 YNFKEQ. Trimming took 1 base from V and 3 from J, leaving 10 bases between them. CDR3 amino acids: CASSQAGRDYEQYF. CDR3 nucleotide sequence: TGTGCCAGCAGCCAAGCTGGCCGGGACTACGAGCAGTACTTC.